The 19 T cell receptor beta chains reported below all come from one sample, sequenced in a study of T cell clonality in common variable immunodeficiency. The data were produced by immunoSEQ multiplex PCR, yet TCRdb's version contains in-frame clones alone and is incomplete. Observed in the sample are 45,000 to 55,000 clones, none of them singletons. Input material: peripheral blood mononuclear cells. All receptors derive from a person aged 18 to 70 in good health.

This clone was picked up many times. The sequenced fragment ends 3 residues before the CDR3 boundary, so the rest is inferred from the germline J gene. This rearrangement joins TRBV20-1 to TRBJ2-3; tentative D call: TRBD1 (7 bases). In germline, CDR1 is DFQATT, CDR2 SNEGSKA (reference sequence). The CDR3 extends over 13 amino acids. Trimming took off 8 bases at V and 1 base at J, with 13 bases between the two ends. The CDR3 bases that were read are TGCAGTTTTCGCGGGACAGGCACAGATACG. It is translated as CSFRGTGTDT. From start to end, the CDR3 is CSFRGTGTDTQYF.

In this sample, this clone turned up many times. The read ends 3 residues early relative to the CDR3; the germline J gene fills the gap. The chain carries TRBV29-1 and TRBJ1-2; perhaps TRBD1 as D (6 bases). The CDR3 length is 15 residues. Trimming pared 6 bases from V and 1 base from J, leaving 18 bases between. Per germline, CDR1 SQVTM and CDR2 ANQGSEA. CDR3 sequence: CSVRLGGAYNYGYTF. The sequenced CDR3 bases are TGCAGCGTCCGTTTGGGGGGGGCTTATAACTATGGC.

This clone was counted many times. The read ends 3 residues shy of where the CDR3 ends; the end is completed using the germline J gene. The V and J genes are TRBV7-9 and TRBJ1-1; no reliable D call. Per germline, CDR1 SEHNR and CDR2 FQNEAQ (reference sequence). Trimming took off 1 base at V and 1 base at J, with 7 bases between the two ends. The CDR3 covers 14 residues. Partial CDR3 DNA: TGTGCCAGCAGCTTAGAGGCAGGGAACACTGAA. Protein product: CASSLEAGNTE. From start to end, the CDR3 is CASSLEAGNTEAFF.

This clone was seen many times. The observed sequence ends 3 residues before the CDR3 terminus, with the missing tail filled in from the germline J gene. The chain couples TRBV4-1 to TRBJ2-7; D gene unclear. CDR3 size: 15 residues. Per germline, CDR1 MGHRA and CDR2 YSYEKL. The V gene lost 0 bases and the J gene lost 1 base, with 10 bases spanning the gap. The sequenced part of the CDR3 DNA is TGCGCCAGCAGCCAAGAGCGGTCACCGTCCTACGAG. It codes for CASSQERSPSYE. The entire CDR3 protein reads CASSQERSPSYEQYF.

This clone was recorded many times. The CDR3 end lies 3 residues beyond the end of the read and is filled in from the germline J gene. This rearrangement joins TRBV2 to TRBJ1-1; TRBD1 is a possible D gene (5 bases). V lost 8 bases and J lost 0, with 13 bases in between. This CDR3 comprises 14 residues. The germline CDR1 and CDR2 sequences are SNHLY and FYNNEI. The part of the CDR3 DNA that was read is TGTGCCAGCCTCGGGGGGGTTATGAACACTGAA. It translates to CASLGGVMNTE. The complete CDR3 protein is CASLGGVMNTEAFF.

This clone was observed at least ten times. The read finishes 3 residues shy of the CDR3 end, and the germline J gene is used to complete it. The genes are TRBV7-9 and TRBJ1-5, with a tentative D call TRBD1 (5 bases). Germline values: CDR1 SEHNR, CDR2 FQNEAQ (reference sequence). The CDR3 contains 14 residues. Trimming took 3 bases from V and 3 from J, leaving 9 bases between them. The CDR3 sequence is CASSFLDTNQPQHF. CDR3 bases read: TGTGCCAGCAGCTTCTTGGACACCAATCAGCCC. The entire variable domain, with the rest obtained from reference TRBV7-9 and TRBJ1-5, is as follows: DTGVSQNPRHKITKRGQNVTFRCDPISEHNRLYWYRQTLGQGPEFLTYFQNEAQLEKSRLLSDRFSAERPKGSFSTLEIQRTEQGDSAMYLCASSFLDTNQPQHFGDGTRLSIL.

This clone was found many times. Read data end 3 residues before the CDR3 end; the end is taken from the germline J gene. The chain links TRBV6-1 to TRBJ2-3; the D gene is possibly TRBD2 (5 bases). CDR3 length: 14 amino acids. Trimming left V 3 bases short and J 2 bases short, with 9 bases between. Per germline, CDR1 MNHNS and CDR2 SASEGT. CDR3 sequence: CASSDRGYTDTQYF. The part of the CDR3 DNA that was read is TGTGCCAGCAGTGACCGGGGATACACAGATACG.

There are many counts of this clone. This CDR3 reads CSAKGQLDQPQHF. Partial CDR3 DNA: TGCAGTGCCAAAGGACAGCTAGATCAGCCC. This rearrangement joins TRBV20-1 to TRBJ1-5; D perhaps matches TRBD1 (6 bases). The read ends 3 residues before the CDR3 terminus; that terminus is restored from the germline J gene. The CDR3 spans 13 residues. Germline CDR1 DFQATT, CDR2 SNEGSKA (reference sequence). Trimming left V 6 bases short and J 5 bases short, with 14 bases between.

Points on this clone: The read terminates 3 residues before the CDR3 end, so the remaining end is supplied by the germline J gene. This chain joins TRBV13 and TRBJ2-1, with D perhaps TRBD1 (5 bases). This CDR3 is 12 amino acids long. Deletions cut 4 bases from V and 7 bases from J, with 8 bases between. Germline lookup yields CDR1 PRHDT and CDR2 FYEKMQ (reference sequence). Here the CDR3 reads CASSSDTNEQFF. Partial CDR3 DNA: TGTGCCAGCAGCTCGGACACTAATGAG.

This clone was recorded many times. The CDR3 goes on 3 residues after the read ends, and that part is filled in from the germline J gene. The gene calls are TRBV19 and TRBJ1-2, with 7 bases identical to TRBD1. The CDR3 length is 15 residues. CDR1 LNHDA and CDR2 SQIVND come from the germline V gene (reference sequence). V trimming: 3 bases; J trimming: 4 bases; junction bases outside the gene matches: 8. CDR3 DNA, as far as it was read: TGTGCCAGTAGTATGAGGGACAGCTCATTCTATGGC. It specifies CASSMRDSSFYG. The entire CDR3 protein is CASSMRDSSFYGYTF.

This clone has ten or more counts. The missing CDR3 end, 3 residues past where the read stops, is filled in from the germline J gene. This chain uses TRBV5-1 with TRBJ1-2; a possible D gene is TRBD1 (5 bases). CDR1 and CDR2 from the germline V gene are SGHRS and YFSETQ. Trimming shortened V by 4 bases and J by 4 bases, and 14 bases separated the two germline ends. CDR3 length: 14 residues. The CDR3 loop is CASSDARGFYGYTF. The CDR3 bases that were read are TGCGCCAGCAGCGATGCACGGGGGTTCTATGGC.

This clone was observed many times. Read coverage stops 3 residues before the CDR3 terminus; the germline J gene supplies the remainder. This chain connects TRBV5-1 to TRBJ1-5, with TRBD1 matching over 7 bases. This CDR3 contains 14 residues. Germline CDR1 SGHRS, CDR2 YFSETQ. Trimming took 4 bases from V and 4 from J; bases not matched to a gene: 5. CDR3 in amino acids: CASSLGTANQPQHF. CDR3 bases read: TGCGCCAGCAGCCTAGGGACAGCAAATCAGCCC.

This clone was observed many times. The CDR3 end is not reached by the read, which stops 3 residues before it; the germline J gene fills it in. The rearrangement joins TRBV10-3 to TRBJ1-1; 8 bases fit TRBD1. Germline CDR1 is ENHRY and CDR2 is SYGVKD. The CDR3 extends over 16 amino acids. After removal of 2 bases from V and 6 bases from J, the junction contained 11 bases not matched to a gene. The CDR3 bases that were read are TGTGCCATCAGTGAGGTGGACAGGGTGGGAGGCGCTGAA. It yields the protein CAISEVDRVGGAE. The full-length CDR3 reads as CAISEVDRVGGAEAFF.

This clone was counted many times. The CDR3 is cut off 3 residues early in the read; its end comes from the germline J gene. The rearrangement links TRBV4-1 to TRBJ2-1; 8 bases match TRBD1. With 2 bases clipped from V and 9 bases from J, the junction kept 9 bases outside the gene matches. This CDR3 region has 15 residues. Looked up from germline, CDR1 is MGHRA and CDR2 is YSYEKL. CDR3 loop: CASSQRSQGALEQFF. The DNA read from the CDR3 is TGCGCCAGCAGCCAAAGGTCCCAGGGGGCTCTTGAG.

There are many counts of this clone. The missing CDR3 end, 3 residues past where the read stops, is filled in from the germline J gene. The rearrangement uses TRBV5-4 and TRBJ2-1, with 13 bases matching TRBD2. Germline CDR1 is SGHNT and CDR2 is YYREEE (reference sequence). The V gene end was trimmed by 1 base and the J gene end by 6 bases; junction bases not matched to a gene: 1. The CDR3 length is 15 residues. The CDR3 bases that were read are TGTGCCAGCAGCTTGACTAGCGGGAGGGCCAATGAG. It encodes CASSLTSGRANE. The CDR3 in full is CASSLTSGRANEQFF.

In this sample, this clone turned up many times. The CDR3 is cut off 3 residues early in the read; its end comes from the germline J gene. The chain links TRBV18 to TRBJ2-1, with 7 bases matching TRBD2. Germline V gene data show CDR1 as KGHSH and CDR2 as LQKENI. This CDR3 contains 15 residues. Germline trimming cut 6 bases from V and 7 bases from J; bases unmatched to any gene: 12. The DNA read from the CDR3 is TGTGCCAGCTCTTCGGGACTACTTGTTTTGAATGAG. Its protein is CASSSGLLVLNE. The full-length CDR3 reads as CASSSGLLVLNEQFF.

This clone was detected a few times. Incomplete CDR3 DNA: TGTGCCAGAAACCTCCTAGCGGGAGGAAGAGAGACC. This sequence encodes CARNLLAGGRET. The entire CDR3 sequence reads CARNLLAGGRETQYF. The genes are TRBV5-3 and TRBJ2-5, with 11 bases lining up with TRBD2. The read ends 3 residues shy of where the CDR3 ends; the end is completed using the germline J gene. TRBV5-3 is annotated as an ORF whose role is uncertain. The CDR3 has 15 amino acids. The V and J ends lost 6 bases and 4 bases, in that order; junction bases with no gene match: 8.

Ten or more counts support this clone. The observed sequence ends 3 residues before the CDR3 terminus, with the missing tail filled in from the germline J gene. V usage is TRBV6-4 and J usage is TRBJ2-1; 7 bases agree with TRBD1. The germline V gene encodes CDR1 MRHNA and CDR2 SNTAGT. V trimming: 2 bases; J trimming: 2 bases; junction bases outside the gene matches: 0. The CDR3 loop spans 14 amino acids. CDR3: CASSDGQAYNEQFF. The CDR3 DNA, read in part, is TGTGCCAGCAGTGACGGACAGGCCTACAATGAG.

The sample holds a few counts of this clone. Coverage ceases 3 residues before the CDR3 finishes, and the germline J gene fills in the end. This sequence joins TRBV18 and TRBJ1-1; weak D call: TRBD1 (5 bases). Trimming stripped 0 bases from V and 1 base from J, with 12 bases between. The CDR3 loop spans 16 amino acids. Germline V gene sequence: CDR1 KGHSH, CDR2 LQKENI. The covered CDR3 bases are TGTGCCAGCTCACCACCGGGGTTCAGGGAGAACACTGAA. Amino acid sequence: CASSPPGFRENTE. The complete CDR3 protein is CASSPPGFRENTEAFF.